This T cell receptor (beta chain) was obtained from a study of blood T cells in healthy people across ages. Study-wide background: Roughly one uniquely barcoded beta molecule per two T cells was captured. Study-level points and caveats: Unsorted PBMC material precluded a definitive naive versus antigen-experienced comparison. Possibly, changes in expanded clonotypes were confounded because donor CMV status was unknown. Estimated diversity, derived from one million T cells, was regarded as an underestimate.

The CDR3 has 13 residues. Germline assignment: CDR1 SGHDN and CDR2 FVKESK. Then a second PCR, running about 7 to 11 cycles, was carried out with a sample-barcoded 5' primer and a J-beta primer mix. From the 5' RACE reads, TCRdb called clonotypes with MiXCR, one entry per CDR3 protein. The sample has approximately 850,000 distinct CDR3 sequences, approximately 44% seen once; the top ten hold about 21%. As for this clonotype: Its antigen is unknown.

This chain uses TRBV14 with TRBJ2-5; D call uncertain. The end of the DNA fits TRBJ2-7 better, so the J call may be wrong. Sequences were obtained from blood. The sequence was collected from a man between 60 and 70 years old in good health. This CDR3 reads CASSQNSVGEQYF. The CDR3 nucleotides read TGTGCCAGCAGCCAAAACTCGGTCGGCGAGCAGTACTTC.